Following are 4 T cell receptor beta chains from one sample sequenced in a study of cytomegalovirus exposure and HLA in healthy donors. The study ran its PCR with 60 Vbeta and 13 Jbeta primers. TCRdb's table, derived via immunoSEQ multiplex PCR, lists solely in-frame clones and lacks some. The sample carries 150,000 to 200,000 clones, 72% recorded once. Sequencing was performed on PBMCs. These receptors were obtained from a human donor in good health.

The V call is TRBV19, the J call TRBJ2-1; D possibly corresponds to TRBD1 (6 bases). This CDR3 is built from 13 residues. V was trimmed by 10 bases and J by 0 bases, leaving 10 bases between them. Germline lookup yields CDR1 LNHDA and CDR2 SQIVND (reference sequence). The CDR3 DNA follows: TGTGCCACCAGGGACAACTCCTACAATGAGCAGTTCTTC. This sequence encodes CATRDNSYNEQFF.

CDR3 DNA: TGCGCCAGCAGCTTGGGGACAGGGTACAATGAGCAGTTCTTC. Translating gives CASSLGTGYNEQFF. The gene calls are TRBV5-1 and TRBJ2-1; 8 nucleotides agree with TRBD1. This CDR3 is built from 14 residues. Per the germline V gene, CDR1 is SGHRS and CDR2 is YFSETQ. V was pared by 0 bases and J by 4 bases, with 0 bases of the junction left unmatched.

The chain's CDR3 is CASSNFDRGQYYGYTF. For the CDR3, the DNA is TGTGCCAGCAGCAACTTCGACAGGGGGCAGTACTATGGCTACACCTTC. The chain couples TRBV7-9 to TRBJ1-2, with 10 nucleotides matching TRBD1. The CDR3 runs to 16 residues. Per germline, CDR1 SEHNR and CDR2 FQNEAQ (reference sequence). The trim removed 5 bases at V and 3 bases at J, leaving 9 bases unmatched.

The V gene is TRBV4-3, the J gene TRBJ2-2, with 13 nucleotides matching TRBD2. The CDR3 contains 16 residues. The germline CDR1 and CDR2 sequences are LGHNA and YSLEER. After removal of 2 bases from V and 6 bases from J, the junction contained 3 bases not matched to a gene. In DNA, the CDR3 is TGCGCCAGCAGCCAAACACTAGCGGGGGGGCCCGGGGAGCTGTTTTTT. Translation: CASSQTLAGGPGELFF.